Below are 22 T cell receptor beta chains sequenced from a single sample in a study of control samples from healthy donors and cancer patients. Clones were sequenced by immunoSEQ multiplex PCR, and TCRdb holds only the in-frame ones, with some missing. The sample consists of about 92,000 clones, around 80% of them appearing once. The sample comprised blood. All receptors come from a woman aged 55-70 years in good health.

The chain uses TRBV28 and TRBJ2-2; 9 nucleotides match TRBD1. V was pared by 3 bases and J by 5 bases, with 4 bases of the junction left unmatched. Germline V CDR1 and CDR2: MDHEN, SYDVKM. This CDR3 has 15 residues. DNA of the CDR3: TGTGCCAGCAGTTTGACAGGGGGTTTTACCGGGGAGCTGTTTTTT. Translation: CASSLTGGFTGELFF.

The genes are TRBV5-5 and TRBJ2-1; D may be TRBD2 (5 bases). The CDR3 is 15 amino acids. Germline values: CDR1 SGHKS, CDR2 YYEKEE (reference sequence). V lost 0 bases and J 1 base, leaving 8 bases between the germline ends. The CDR3 nucleotides read TGTGCCAGCAGCTTGGTAGCGCTTTCCTACAATGAGCAGTTCTTC. It encodes CASSLVALSYNEQFF.

The chain links TRBV3-1 (or the pseudogene TRBV3-2) to TRBJ2-1; D may be TRBD2 (6 bases). V gave up 0 bases and J gave up 15 bases, with 12 bases separating them. This CDR3 contains 12 residues. Germline values: CDR1 LGHDT, CDR2 YNNKEL (reference sequence). Written as DNA, the CDR3 is TGTGCCAGCAGCCAAGATCCGGGAGTCCCGTTCTTC. Translated: CASSQDPGVPFF.

The chain couples TRBV14 to TRBJ1-4; D remains unclear. Trimming pared 4 bases from V and 3 bases from J, leaving 12 bases between. Germline CDR1 is SGHDN and CDR2 is FVKESK. This CDR3 comprises 15 residues. The CDR3, as DNA: TGTGCCAGCAGCCCGATGAGGGTTCCTAATGAAAAACTGTTTTTT. It yields the protein CASSPMRVPNEKLFF.

This clone was counted a single time. CDR3 nucleotide sequence: TGTGCCAGCAGTTACGAGCGGACTAACTATGGCTACACCTTC. Encoded protein: CASSYERTNYGYTF. The chain recombines TRBV6-5 with TRBJ1-2; no definite D call. Germline CDR1 and CDR2: MNHEY and SVGAGI. The CDR3 is made up of 14 amino acids. Trimming removed 2 bases at V and 0 bases at J, with 7 bases between.

V gene TRBV7-9 combines with J gene TRBJ1-4; no definite D call. V lost 0 bases to trimming and J lost 4 bases, with 12 bases between them. CDR3 length: 16 residues. Germline V lookup: CDR1 SEHNR, CDR2 FQNEAQ (reference sequence). CDR3 in DNA: TGTGCCAGCAGCTTAGCCTCGACCGGGGTTAATGAAAAACTGTTTTTT. Protein sequence: CASSLASTGVNEKLFF.

The chain employs TRBV7-6 and TRBJ2-1; 10 bases are shared with TRBD1. The CDR3 contains 16 residues. J lost 0 bases, V lost 5 bases, and 4 bases had no gene match. Germline V gene data show CDR1 as SGHVS and CDR2 as FNYEAQ. CDR3 sequence: CASSTRTGGSYNEQFF. CDR3 in DNA: TGTGCCAGCAGCACCCGGACAGGGGGCTCCTACAATGAGCAGTTCTTC.

This chain uses TRBV2 with TRBJ2-7; no clear D. This CDR3 has 12 amino acids. V was pared by 3 bases and J by 6 bases, with 9 bases between. CDR1 is SNHLY, CDR2 FYNNEI, per germline. The CDR3 here is CASSDFRVEQYF. The CDR3 coding sequence is TGTGCCAGCAGTGACTTCAGAGTCGAGCAGTACTTC.

The count of this clone is one. The V and J genes are TRBV9 and TRBJ2-2; D is uncertain. V was clipped by 3 bases and J by 2 bases, with 11 bases between them. The CDR3 sequence is 15 residues long. Per the germline V gene, CDR1 is SGDLS and CDR2 is YYNGEE. This CDR3 reads CASSARLLNTGELFF. CDR3 nucleotides: TGTGCCAGCAGCGCCCGGCTCCTAAACACCGGGGAGCTGTTTTTT.

The chain carries TRBV18 and TRBJ2-6; D is undetermined. V lost 3 bases, J lost 1 base, and 7 bases lay in between. This CDR3 comprises 15 residues. Germline-derived CDR1 and CDR2 are KGHSH and LQKENI. The CDR3 coding sequence is TGTGCCAGCTCACCCGACCGGTCTGGGGCCAACGTCCTGACTTTC. Residues: CASSPDRSGANVLTF.

This chain connects TRBV7-8 to TRBJ1-2; possible D gene TRBD1, 5 bases. The germline V and J ends were trimmed by 5 bases and 4 bases, with 17 bases remaining between them. In germline, CDR1 is SGHVS, CDR2 FQNEAQ. The CDR3 has 15 residues. CDR3 amino acids: CASSPWTTPVYGYTF. CDR3 coding DNA: TGTGCCAGCAGCCCTTGGACAACCCCAGTCTATGGCTACACCTTC.

J is TRBJ2-5 and V is TRBV6-6; 13 bases align to TRBD2. Trimming at V came to 5 bases and at J to 3 bases, leaving 12 bases not matched to a gene. Germline V lookup: CDR1 MNHNY, CDR2 SVGAGI (reference sequence). The CDR3 has 18 amino acids. The DNA for the CDR3 is TGTGCCAGCAGTCCTGGACTAGCGGGAGTGCGGGGGGAAGAGACCCAGTACTTC. This codes for CASSPGLAGVRGEETQYF.

The chain combines TRBV12-5 with TRBJ1-4; D is uncertain. Trimming left V 6 bases short and J 8 bases short, with 16 bases between. This CDR3 region has 14 residues. CDR1 is LGHNT, CDR2 FRNRAP, per germline. In DNA, the CDR3 is TGTGCTAGTGGCCACGACCCGAGGGAGGAAAAACTGTTTTTT. Its translation: CASGHDPREEKLFF. Together with reference TRBV12-5 and TRBJ1-4, the CDR3 gives the full variable domain: DARVTQTPRHKVTEMGQEVTMRCQPILGHNTVFWYRQTMMQGLELLAYFRNRAPLDDSGMPKDRFSAEMPDATLATLKIQPSEPRDSAVYFCASGHDPREEKLFFGSGTQLSVL.

V and J are TRBV15 and TRBJ1-1; 7 bases map to TRBD1. This CDR3 is 16 amino acids long. CDR1 and CDR2 (germline): LNHNV, YYDKDF (reference sequence). V shed 7 bases, J shed 2 bases, and the junction held 13 bases outside the gene matches. CDR3: CATKTDRAQKNTEAFF. The CDR3 DNA reads TGTGCCACCAAAACAGACAGGGCCCAAAAAAACACTGAAGCTTTCTTT.

This chain connects TRBV5-1 to TRBJ2-3; no reliable D call. The CDR3 loop spans 14 amino acids. Trimming took off 4 bases at V and 3 bases at J, with 12 bases between the two ends. Germline values: CDR1 SGHRS, CDR2 YFSETQ. The CDR3 nucleotides read TGCGCCAGCAGCATAAACTCCGAGACAGATACGCAGTATTTT. It specifies CASSINSETDTQYF.

The rearrangement uses TRBV2 and TRBJ1-3; D gene uncertain. V was pared by 2 bases and J by 0 bases, with 20 bases between. CDR1 SNHLY and CDR2 FYNNEI come from the germline V gene. The CDR3 is made up of 19 amino acids. Here the CDR3 DNA reads TGTGCCAGCAGTGAATTCTGGAACCTACAACGCTTCTCTGGAAACACCATATATTTT. Translation: CASSEFWNLQRFSGNTIYF.

The chain is built from TRBV4-3 and TRBJ1-1; 7 nucleotides line up with TRBD1. V lost 4 bases and J lost 1; bases outside the gene matches: 12. The germline V gene has CDR1 LGHNA and CDR2 YSLEER. The CDR3 totals 17 residues. This CDR3 is CASSPRSTGNANTEAFF. The CDR3, as DNA: TGCGCCAGCAGCCCCCGGTCGACAGGGAATGCGAACACTGAAGCTTTCTTT.

This clone has a single count. V usage is TRBV7-9 and J usage is TRBJ1-2; 9 bases are a match to TRBD1. Germline trimming cut 4 bases from V and 3 bases from J; bases unmatched to any gene: 15. From germline, CDR1 is SEHNR and CDR2 FQNEAQ (reference sequence). This CDR3 comprises 18 residues. The CDR3 spells CASSSTPGQGIVDYGYTF. The CDR3 DNA sequence: TGTGCCAGCAGCTCAACCCCGGGACAGGGTATCGTGGACTATGGCTACACCTTC.

The CDR3 spells CASSSNLYGYTF. The CDR3 DNA reads as TGTGCCAGCAGTAGCAATCTCTATGGCTACACCTTC. The genes are TRBV27 and TRBJ1-2; D ambiguous. The CDR3 is 12 residues long. Germline V gene sequence: CDR1 MNHEY, CDR2 SMNVEV (reference sequence). Trimming removed 5 bases at V and 4 bases at J, with 8 bases between.

This chain links TRBV10-2 with TRBJ1-4, with D possibly TRBD1 on 6 matching bases. The CDR3 is 13 amino acids. The germline V and J ends were trimmed by 4 bases and 3 bases, with 6 bases remaining between them. Germline CDR1 reads WSHSY; CDR2 reads SAAADI. The CDR3 coding sequence is TGCGCCAGCAGTGGACAGGCTAATGAAAAACTGTTTTTT. Protein: CASSGQANEKLFF.

The CDR3 here is CASSDSTSSYNEQFF. Written as DNA, the CDR3 is TGTGCCAGCAGTGATTCAACTAGCTCCTACAATGAGCAGTTCTTC. The rearrangement uses TRBV25-1 and TRBJ2-1, with D possibly matching TRBD2 (5 bases). V lost 3 bases, J lost 0 bases, and 9 bases lay in between. The germline gives CDR1 MGHDK, CDR2 SYGVNS. The CDR3 consists of 15 residues.

This clone was counted between two and nine times. The chain joins TRBV11-1 to TRBJ2-7, with 8 bases identical to TRBD1. This CDR3 is built from 14 residues. From germline, CDR1 is SGHAT and CDR2 FQDESV (reference sequence). Trimming took 7 bases from V and 4 from J; bases not matched to a gene: 9. The CDR3 region has the DNA TGTGCCAGCACCCCCGGGACAGGTGGTTACGAGCAGTACTTC. It yields the protein CASTPGTGGYEQYF.